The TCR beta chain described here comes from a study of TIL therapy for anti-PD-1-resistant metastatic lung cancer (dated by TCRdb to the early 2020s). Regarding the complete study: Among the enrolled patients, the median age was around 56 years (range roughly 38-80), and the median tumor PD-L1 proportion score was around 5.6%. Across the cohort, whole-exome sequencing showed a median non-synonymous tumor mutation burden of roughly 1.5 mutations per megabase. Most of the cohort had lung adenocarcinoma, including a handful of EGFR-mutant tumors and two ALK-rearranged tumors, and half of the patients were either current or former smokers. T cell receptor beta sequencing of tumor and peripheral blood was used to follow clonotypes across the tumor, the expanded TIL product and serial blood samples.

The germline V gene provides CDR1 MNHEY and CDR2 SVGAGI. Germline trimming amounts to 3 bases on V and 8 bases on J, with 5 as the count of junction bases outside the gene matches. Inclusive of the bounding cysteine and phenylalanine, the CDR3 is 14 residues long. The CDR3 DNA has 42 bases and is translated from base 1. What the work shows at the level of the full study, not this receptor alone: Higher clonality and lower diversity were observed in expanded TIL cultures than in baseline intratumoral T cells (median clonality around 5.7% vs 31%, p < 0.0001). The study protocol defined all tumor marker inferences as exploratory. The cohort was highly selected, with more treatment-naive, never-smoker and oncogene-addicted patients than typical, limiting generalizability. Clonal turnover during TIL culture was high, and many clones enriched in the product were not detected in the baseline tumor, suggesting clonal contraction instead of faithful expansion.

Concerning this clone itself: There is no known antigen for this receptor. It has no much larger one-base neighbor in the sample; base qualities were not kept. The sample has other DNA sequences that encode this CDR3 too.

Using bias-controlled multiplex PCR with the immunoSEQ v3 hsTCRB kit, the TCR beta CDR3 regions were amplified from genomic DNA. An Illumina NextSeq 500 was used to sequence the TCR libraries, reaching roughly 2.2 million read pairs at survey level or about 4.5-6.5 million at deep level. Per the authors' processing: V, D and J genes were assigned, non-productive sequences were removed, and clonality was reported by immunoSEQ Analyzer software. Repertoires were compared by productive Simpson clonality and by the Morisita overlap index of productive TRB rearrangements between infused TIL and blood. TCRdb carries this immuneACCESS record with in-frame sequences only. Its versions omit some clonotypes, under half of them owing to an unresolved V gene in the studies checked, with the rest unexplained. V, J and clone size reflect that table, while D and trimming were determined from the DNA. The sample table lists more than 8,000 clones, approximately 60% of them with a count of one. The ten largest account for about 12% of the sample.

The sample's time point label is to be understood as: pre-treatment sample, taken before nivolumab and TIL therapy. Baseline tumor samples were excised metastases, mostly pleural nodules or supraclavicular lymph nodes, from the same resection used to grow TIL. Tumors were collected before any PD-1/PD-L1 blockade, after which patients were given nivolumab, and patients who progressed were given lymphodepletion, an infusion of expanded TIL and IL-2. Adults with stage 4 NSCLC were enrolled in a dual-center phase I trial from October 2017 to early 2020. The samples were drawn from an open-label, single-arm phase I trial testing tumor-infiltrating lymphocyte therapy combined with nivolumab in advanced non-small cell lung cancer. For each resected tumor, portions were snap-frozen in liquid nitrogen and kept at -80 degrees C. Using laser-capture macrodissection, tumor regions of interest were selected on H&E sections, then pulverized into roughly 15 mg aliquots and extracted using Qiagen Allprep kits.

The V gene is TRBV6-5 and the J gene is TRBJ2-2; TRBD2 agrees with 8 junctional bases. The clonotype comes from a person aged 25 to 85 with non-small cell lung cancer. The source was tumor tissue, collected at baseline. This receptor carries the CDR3 CASSYDSGVGELFF. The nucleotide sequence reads TGTGCCAGCAGTTATGATAGCGGGGTGGGGGAGCTGTTTTTT.